This T cell receptor (beta chain) was documented in a study of beta chain features in type 1 diabetes. General observations from the study: Patients with Type 1 diabetes showed moderately but significantly shorter TCRB CDR3s in all four CD4+ subsets. It was among patients, rather than healthy donors, that naive, central memory and Treg TCRB repertoires appeared more similar.

Using CD45RO/CCR7/CD25/CD127/CD95/CD27, CD4+ naive, central memory, regulatory and stem cell-like memory cells were sorted. Each sorted population was over 95% pure. Expressed TCRB transcripts were sequenced, since all the RNA that had been isolated was reverse transcribed. Profiling relied on immunoSEQ multiplex PCR, and the TCRdb table lists in-frame clones only, not all of them. The data hold some 370,000 clones, with 9.5% to 10% observed a single time. The table lists this clone with a few counts. The antigen is not known. The CDR3 extends over 11 amino acids. V trimming: 7 bases; J trimming: 11 bases; junction bases outside the gene matches: 10. Germline V CDR1 and CDR2: SQVTM, ANQGSEA.

V gene TRBV29-1 combines with J gene TRBJ2-7; 8 bases map to TRBD1. The sequencing sample was made of central memory CD4+ T cells from blood. The sequence was obtained from a man aged 30 to 39 with type 1 diabetes. The DNA of the CDR3 is TGCAGCGCCACGTTAAAACAGGGGGAGTACTTC. Translating gives CSATLKQGEYF.